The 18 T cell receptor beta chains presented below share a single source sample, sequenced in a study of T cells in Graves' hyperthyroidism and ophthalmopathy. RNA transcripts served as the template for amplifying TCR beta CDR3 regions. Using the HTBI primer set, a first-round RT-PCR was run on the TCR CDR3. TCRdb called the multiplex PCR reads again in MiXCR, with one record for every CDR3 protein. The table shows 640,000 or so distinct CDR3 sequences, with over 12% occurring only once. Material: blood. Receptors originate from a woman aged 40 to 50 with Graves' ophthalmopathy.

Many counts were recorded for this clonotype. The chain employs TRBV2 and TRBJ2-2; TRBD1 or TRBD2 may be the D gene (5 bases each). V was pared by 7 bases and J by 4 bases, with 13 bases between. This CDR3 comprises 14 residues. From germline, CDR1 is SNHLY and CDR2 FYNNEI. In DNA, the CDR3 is TGTGCCAGCAAAGGGACGTATTCCACCGGGGAGCTGTTTTTT. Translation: CASKGTYSTGELFF. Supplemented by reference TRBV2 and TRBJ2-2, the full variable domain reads EPEVTQTPSHQVTQMGQEVILRCVPISNHLYFYWYRQILGQKVEFLVSFYNNEISEKSEIFDDQFSVERPDGSNFTLKIRSTKLEDSAMYFCASKGTYSTGELFFGEGSRLTVL.

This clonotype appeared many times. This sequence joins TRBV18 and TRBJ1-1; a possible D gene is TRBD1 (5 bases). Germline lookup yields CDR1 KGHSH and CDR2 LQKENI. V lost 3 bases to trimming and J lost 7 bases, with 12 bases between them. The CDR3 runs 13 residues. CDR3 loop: CASSPSRGVEAFF. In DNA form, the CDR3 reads TGTGCCAGCTCACCTTCCCGAGGGGTTGAAGCTTTCTTT.

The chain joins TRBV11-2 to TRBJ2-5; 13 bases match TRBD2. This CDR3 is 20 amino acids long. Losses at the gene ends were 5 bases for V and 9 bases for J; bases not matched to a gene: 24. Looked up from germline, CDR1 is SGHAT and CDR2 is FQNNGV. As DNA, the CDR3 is TGTGCCAGCAGCCCACTCCCCCGTGGACTAGCGGGAGAGGGGGGTGGGGCCCAGTACTTC. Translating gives CASSPLPRGLAGEGGGAQYF.

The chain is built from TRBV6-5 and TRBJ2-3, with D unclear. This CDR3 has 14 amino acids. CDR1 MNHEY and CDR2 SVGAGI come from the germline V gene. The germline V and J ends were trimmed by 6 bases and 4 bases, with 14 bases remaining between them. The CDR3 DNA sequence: TGTGCCAGCAGCTTAGGGCCGGAATCAGATACGCAGTATTTT. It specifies CASSLGPESDTQYF.

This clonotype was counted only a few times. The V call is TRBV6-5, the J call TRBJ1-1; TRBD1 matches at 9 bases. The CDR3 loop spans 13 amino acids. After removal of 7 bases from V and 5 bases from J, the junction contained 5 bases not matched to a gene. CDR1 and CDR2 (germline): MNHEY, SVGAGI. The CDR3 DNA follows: TGTGCCAGCATTACAGGGGGCAAGACTGAAGCTTTCTTT. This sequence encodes CASITGGKTEAFF.

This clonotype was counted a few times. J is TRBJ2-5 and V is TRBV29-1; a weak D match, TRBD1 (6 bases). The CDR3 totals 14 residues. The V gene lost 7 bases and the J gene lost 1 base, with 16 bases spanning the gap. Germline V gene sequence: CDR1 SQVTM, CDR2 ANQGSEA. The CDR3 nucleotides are TGCAGCGGGGTACCGGGACACCTCCAAGAGACCCAGTACTTC. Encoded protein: CSGVPGHLQETQYF.

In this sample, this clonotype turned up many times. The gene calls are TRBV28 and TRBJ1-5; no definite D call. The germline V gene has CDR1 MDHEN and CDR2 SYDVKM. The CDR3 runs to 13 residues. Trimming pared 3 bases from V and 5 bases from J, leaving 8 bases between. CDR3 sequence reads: CASSLSEHQPQHF. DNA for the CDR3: TGTGCCAGCAGTTTGAGCGAGCATCAGCCCCAGCATTTT.

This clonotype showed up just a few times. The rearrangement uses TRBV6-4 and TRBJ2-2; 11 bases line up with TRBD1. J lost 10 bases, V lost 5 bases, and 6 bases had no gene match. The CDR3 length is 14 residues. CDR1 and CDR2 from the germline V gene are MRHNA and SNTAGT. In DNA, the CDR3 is TGTGCCAGCAGTCGAGGACAGGGGGCGGAGGAGCTGTTTTTT. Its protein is CASSRGQGAEELFF.

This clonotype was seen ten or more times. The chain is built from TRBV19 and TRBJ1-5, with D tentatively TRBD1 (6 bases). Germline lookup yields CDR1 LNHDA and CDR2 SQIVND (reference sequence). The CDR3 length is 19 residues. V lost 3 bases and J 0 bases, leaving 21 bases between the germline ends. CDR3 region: CASSMYTGRGAYSNQPQHF. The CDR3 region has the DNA TGTGCCAGTAGTATGTACACTGGCAGGGGAGCCTATAGCAATCAGCCCCAGCATTTT.

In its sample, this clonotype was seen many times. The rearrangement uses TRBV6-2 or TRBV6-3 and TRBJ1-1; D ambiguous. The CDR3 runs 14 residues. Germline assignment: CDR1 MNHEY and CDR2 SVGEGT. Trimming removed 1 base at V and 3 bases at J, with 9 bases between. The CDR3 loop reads CASSYWDFYTEAFF. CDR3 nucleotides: TGTGCCAGCAGTTACTGGGATTTTTACACTGAAGCTTTCTTT.

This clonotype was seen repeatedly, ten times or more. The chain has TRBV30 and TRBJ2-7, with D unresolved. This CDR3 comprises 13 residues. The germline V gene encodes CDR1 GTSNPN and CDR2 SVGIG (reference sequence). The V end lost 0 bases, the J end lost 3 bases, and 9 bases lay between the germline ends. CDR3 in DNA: TGTGCCTGGAGTGTTATGGGCAGCTACGAGCAGTACTTC. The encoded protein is CAWSVMGSYEQYF.

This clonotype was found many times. CDR3 protein: CASSVFGQAVYGYTF. As DNA, the CDR3 is TGTGCCAGCAGCGTCTTTGGGCAGGCTGTCTATGGCTACACCTTC. The rearrangement joins TRBV13 to TRBJ1-2; D is unclear. Deletions cut 5 bases from V and 4 bases from J, with 17 bases between. The germline V gene encodes CDR1 PRHDT and CDR2 FYEKMQ (reference sequence). The length of the CDR3 is 15 residues.

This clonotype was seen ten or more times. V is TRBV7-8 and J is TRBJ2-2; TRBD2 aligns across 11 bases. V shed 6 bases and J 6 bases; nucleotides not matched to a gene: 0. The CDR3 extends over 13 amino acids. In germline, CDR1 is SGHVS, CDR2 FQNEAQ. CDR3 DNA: TGTGCCAGCAGACTAGCGGGAGCCGGGGAGCTGTTTTTT. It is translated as CASRLAGAGELFF.

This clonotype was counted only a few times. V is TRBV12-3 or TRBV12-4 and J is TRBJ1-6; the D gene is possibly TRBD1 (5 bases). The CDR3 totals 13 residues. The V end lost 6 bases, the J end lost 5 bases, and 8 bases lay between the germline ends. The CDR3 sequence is CASSPGNNSPLHF. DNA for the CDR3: TGTGCCAGCAGCCCAGGGAATAATTCACCCCTCCACTTT.

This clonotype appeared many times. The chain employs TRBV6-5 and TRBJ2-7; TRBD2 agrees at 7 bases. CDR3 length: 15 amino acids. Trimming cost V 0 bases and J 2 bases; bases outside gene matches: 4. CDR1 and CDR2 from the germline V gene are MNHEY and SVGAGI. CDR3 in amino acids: CASSYSREWAYEQYF. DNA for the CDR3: TGTGCCAGCAGTTACTCGCGGGAGTGGGCCTACGAGCAGTACTTC.

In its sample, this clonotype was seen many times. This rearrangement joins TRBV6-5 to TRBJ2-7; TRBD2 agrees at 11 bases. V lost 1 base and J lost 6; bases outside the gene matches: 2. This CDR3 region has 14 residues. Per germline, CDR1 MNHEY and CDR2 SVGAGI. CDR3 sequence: CASSYLAGGGEQYF. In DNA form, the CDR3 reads TGTGCCAGCAGTTACTTAGCGGGAGGGGGCGAGCAGTACTTC.

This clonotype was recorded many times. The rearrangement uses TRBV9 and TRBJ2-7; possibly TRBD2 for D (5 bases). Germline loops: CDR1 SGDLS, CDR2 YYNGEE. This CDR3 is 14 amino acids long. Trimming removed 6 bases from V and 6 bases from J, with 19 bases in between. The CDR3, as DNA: TGTGCCAGCAATTCGGGTTCCGGGATTAGCGAGCAGTACTTC. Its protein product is CASNSGSGISEQYF.

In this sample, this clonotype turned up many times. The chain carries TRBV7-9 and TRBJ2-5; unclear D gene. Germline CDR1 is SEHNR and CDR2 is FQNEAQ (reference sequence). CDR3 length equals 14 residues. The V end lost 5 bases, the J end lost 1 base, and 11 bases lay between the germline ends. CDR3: CASSTTPSQETQYF. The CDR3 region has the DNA TGTGCCAGCAGCACCACTCCAAGCCAAGAGACCCAGTACTTC.